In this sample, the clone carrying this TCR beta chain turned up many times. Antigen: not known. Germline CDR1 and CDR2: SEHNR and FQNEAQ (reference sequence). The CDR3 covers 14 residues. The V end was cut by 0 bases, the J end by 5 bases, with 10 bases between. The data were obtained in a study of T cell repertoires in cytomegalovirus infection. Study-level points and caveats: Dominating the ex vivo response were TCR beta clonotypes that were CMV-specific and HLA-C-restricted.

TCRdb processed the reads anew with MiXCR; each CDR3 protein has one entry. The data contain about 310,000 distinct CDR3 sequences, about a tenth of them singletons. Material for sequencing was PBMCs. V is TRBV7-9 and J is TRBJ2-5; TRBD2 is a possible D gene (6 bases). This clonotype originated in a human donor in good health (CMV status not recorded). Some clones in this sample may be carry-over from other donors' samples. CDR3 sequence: CASSLARDWETQYF. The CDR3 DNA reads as TGTGCCAGCAGCTTAGCAAGGGACTGGGAGACCCAGTACTTC.